This TCR beta chain was identified during a study of T cell clonality in common variable immunodeficiency. Clones were sequenced by immunoSEQ multiplex PCR, and TCRdb holds only the in-frame ones, with some missing. The specimen gives around 2,700 clones without singletons; the ten biggest hold 9.5% to 11%. CDR3 length equals 15 residues. Germline CDR1 is SGHRS and CDR2 is YFSETQ. Trimming cost V 1 base and J 5 bases; bases outside gene matches: 9. General study findings and limits: In common variable immunodeficiency, TCR beta chains reportedly carried fewer deletions and N-nucleotide insertions. Shared TCRbeta clones were fewer between CVID subjects than controls.

The sample holds a few counts of this clone. Its antigen is not known. The DNA ends 3 residues before the CDR3 does, and the rest of the CDR3 is filled in from the germline J gene. Both groups were predominantly of Caucasian heritage. Sequencing input: peripheral blood mononuclear cells. The clonotype originates from a human donor with common variable immunodeficiency. The rearrangement joins TRBV5-1 to TRBJ2-7; 7 bases agree with TRBD1. The part of the CDR3 DNA that was read is TGCGCCAGCAGCTTGCCGGGGACAGTCAGGAACGAG. This sequence encodes CASSLPGTVRNE. From start to end, the CDR3 is CASSLPGTVRNEQYF.